One TCR beta chain is described in this entry. Its antigen is unknown. The data derive from a study of OX40 agonist ivuxolimab in advanced cancers. Profiled with immunoSEQ multiplex PCR; TCRdb holds only in-frame clones, not every one. The table includes approximately 20,000 clones, approximately 71% detected once. Systemic immunosuppression or a history of autoimmune disease excluded patients. Study-level points and caveats: On average, CD8+ T cells had more expanded clones than CD4+.

The CDR3 is made up of 14 amino acids. The V gene's germline CDR1 is MNHEY and CDR2 SVGAGI. V shed 4 bases and J 6 bases; nucleotides not matched to a gene: 9. Sequences were derived from CD4+ or CD8+ T cells sorted from blood, sampled in a trial of the OX40 agonist ivuxolimab. The chain recombines TRBV6-5 with TRBJ2-7; 7 positions agree with TRBD1. The origin of this receptor is an adult with an advanced solid tumor such as melanoma, head and neck, liver or kidney cancer. The CDR3 coding sequence is TGTGCCAGCAGTTCCAATATCCACAGGGGCGAGCAGTACTTC. Residues: CASSSNIHRGEQYF.